Below are 27 T cell receptor beta chains sequenced from a single sample in a study of lymphopenia after photon versus proton radiotherapy. Assay used: immunoSEQ multiplex PCR; TCRdb lists only in-frame clones, some missing. The table includes about 160,000 clones, about 88% detected once. Sample: peripheral blood, taken from a patient treated with photon-based radiotherapy. The receptors were gathered from a man over 45 with gastric cancer.

V is TRBV27 and J is TRBJ2-7; TRBD1 matches 10 bases. The J segment lost 6 bases and the V segment lost 6 bases, leaving 14 bases of the junction unmatched. Germline CDR1 and CDR2: MNHEY and SMNVEV (reference sequence). The CDR3 extends over 16 amino acids. DNA for the CDR3: TGTGCCAGCAGGGGTCTTTCGGGACAGGGGTTGGTCGAGCAGTACTTC. Its translation: CASRGLSGQGLVEQYF.

The gene calls are TRBV27 and TRBJ2-7; 12 positions match TRBD2. CDR3 length: 15 residues. CDR1 and CDR2 (germline): MNHEY, SMNVEV (reference sequence). V was clipped by 4 bases and J by 2 bases; unmatched bases: 3. CDR3 loop: CASSSGLAGAYEQYF. CDR3 DNA sequence: TGTGCCAGCAGTTCGGGACTAGCGGGCGCCTACGAGCAGTACTTC.

This clone was picked up a small number of times. The V call is TRBV27, the J call TRBJ1-1, with TRBD1 as a possible D gene (5 bases). The V gene lost 8 bases and the J gene lost 1 base, with 8 bases spanning the gap. The CDR3 spans 12 residues. The V gene's germline CDR1 is MNHEY and CDR2 SMNVEV (reference sequence). In nucleotides, the CDR3 is TGTGCCAGCGGGGGAACGAACACTGAAGCTTTCTTT. Encoded protein: CASGGTNTEAFF.

The gene calls are TRBV5-4 and TRBJ2-7; TRBD2 aligns across 11 bases. Germline assignment: CDR1 SGHNT and CDR2 YYREEE (reference sequence). V was pared by 3 bases and J by 4 bases, with 6 bases of the junction left unmatched. The CDR3 sequence is 15 residues long. DNA for the CDR3: TGTGCCAGCAGCTATGGGACTAGCGGTAGGTACGAGCAGTACTTC. Protein: CASSYGTSGRYEQYF. Full variable domain (remainder filled in from reference TRBV5-4 and TRBJ2-7): ETGVTQSPTHLIKTRGQQVTLRCSSQSGHNTVSWYQQALGQGPQFIFQYYREEENGRGNFPPRFSGLQFPNYSSELNVNALELDDSALYLCASSYGTSGRYEQYFGPGTRLTVT.

To note about this clone: Other DNA variants within this sample encode the same CDR3. V is TRBV10-3 and J is TRBJ1-2; no clear D gene. Germline V gene lookup returns CDR1 ENHRY and CDR2 SYGVKD. The V gene lost 0 bases and the J gene lost 4 bases, with 3 bases spanning the gap. The CDR3 length is 12 residues. The CDR3 DNA sequence: TGTGCCATCAGTGAGTCGGGCTATGGCTACACCTTC. This encodes CAISESGYGYTF.

The rearrangement joins TRBV29-1 to TRBJ2-1; perhaps D is TRBD1 or TRBD2 (5 bases each). This CDR3 spans 12 amino acids. The germline V gene encodes CDR1 SQVTM and CDR2 ANQGSEA. V lost 3 bases, J lost 3 bases, and 6 bases lay in between. For the CDR3, the DNA is TGCAGCGTTGAGGGGGACTACAATGAGCAGTTCTTC. Protein product: CSVEGDYNEQFF.

V gene TRBV2 combines with J gene TRBJ1-2; tentative D call: TRBD1 (5 bases). The germline V gene encodes CDR1 SNHLY and CDR2 FYNNEI. This CDR3 region has 14 residues. V shed 6 bases and J shed 8 bases, with 19 bases lying between them. The CDR3, as DNA: TGTGCCAGCAGCGGACGCAGGGCTTCTATCGGCTACACCTTC. This translates into CASSGRRASIGYTF.

The CDR3 sequence: CASSLGAASGAPSYNEQFF. DNA of the CDR3: TGCGCCAGCAGCTTGGGCGCGGCTAGCGGGGCCCCCTCCTACAATGAGCAGTTCTTC. The rearrangement joins TRBV5-1 to TRBJ2-1, with TRBD2 matching over 9 bases. Germline-derived CDR1 and CDR2 are SGHRS and YFSETQ. V lost 0 bases to trimming and J lost 0 bases; unmatched junction nucleotides: 10. The CDR3 is 19 residues long.

V usage is TRBV5-1 and J usage is TRBJ2-3, with a tentative D call TRBD1 (5 bases). The CDR3 has 15 amino acids. The germline V and J ends were trimmed by 4 bases and 1 base, with 13 bases remaining between them. Germline V gene sequence: CDR1 SGHRS, CDR2 YFSETQ. In DNA, the CDR3 is TGCGCCAGCAGCCTTCAGGACACCCGCACAGATACGCAGTATTTT. It encodes CASSLQDTRTDTQYF.

This sequence joins TRBV6-6 and TRBJ1-1; D is ambiguous. Trimming pared 1 base from V and 1 base from J, leaving 7 bases between. The germline V gene has CDR1 MNHNY and CDR2 SVGAGI (reference sequence). This CDR3 comprises 14 residues. CDR3 amino acids: CASSYYSQNTEAFF. The CDR3 nucleotides read TGTGCCAGCAGTTACTACTCTCAGAACACTGAAGCTTTCTTT.

This chain connects TRBV15 to TRBJ1-5, with D possibly matching TRBD1 (5 bases). The CDR3 spans 15 residues. V was shortened by 2 bases and J by 5 bases, with 13 bases between the two germline ends. CDR1 is LNHNV and CDR2 is YYDKDF in the germline V gene (reference sequence). CDR3 amino acids: CATSRPGRSHQPQHF. CDR3 coding DNA: TGTGCCACCAGCAGACCGGGACGGTCGCATCAGCCCCAGCATTTT.

CDR3 bases: TGCGCCAGCAGCCCTATAGCGGGACCGCCGCGAGAGACCCAGTACTTC. Translated, it gives CASSPIAGPPRETQYF. V and J are TRBV4-1 and TRBJ2-5; 8 nucleotides agree with TRBD2. Germline values: CDR1 MGHRA, CDR2 YSYEKL. With 4 bases clipped from V and 4 bases from J, the junction kept 11 bases outside the gene matches. This CDR3 is 16 amino acids long.

The chain links TRBV29-1 to TRBJ1-1; possibly TRBD1 for D (6 bases). The CDR3 loop spans 15 amino acids. V dropped 1 base and J dropped 5 bases, with 17 bases sitting between them. Germline loops: CDR1 SQVTM, CDR2 ANQGSEA. Here the CDR3 reads CSVEVNGQGNTEAFF. CDR3 sequence (DNA): TGCAGCGTTGAAGTTAACGGGCAGGGGAATACTGAAGCTTTCTTT. Full variable domain (remainder filled in from reference TRBV29-1 and TRBJ1-1): SAVISQKPSRDICQRGTSLTIQCQVDSQVTMMFWYRQQPGQSLTLIATANQGSEATYESGFVIDKFPISRPNLTFSTLTVSNMSPEDSSIYLCSVEVNGQGNTEAFFGQGTRLTVV.

J is TRBJ2-5 and V is TRBV4-1; tentatively, D is TRBD2 (6 bases). CDR1 and CDR2 (germline): MGHRA, YSYEKL. The V end was cut by 0 bases, the J end by 7 bases, with 12 bases between. CDR3 length: 14 amino acids. The CDR3 bases are TGCGCCAGCAGCCAAGACAGGTTGGGAGGGACCCAGTACTTC. Its protein is CASSQDRLGGTQYF.

The CDR3 DNA reads as TGTGCCAGCAGCTTAGTCGGGACCTTGGGGGAGCAGTACTTC. Its protein is CASSLVGTLGEQYF. The genes are TRBV11-2 and TRBJ2-7; D possibly matches TRBD1 or TRBD2 (5 bases each). This CDR3 is 14 amino acids long. V lost 1 base and J lost 7, with 14 bases in between. Germline CDR1 and CDR2: SGHAT and FQNNGV.

The V call is TRBV28, the J call TRBJ1-5; D gene uncertain. CDR3 length: 14 residues. Trimming removed 6 bases from V and 0 bases from J, with 9 bases in between. Germline-derived CDR1 and CDR2 are MDHEN and SYDVKM. Written as DNA, the CDR3 is TGTGCCAGCAGGTGGCGGTATAGCAATCAGCCCCAGCATTTT. It encodes CASRWRYSNQPQHF.

The V gene is TRBV11-3, the J gene TRBJ2-1; no reliable D call. Trimming pared 6 bases from V and 11 bases from J, leaving 17 bases between. Looked up from germline, CDR1 is SGHNT and CDR2 is YENEEA. The CDR3 spans 13 residues. The CDR3 here is CASSTSRSTQQFF. In DNA form, the CDR3 reads TGTGCCAGCAGTACTTCCCGGAGTACGCAGCAGTTCTTC.

This sequence joins TRBV2 and TRBJ2-7; D possibly uses TRBD1 or TRBD2 (5 bases each). V was pared by 4 bases and J by 4 bases, with 5 bases between. The V gene's germline CDR1 is SNHLY and CDR2 FYNNEI. The CDR3 is 11 residues long. The CDR3 sequence: CASSGGYEQYF. Here the CDR3 DNA reads TGTGCCAGCAGTGGGGGGTACGAGCAGTACTTC.

This clone was counted a single time. The rearrangement uses TRBV15 and TRBJ2-7, with D unclear. Between the trimmed V and J ends, which lost 0 bases and 5 bases, there was a span of 23 bases. This CDR3 is built from 18 residues. In germline, CDR1 is LNHNV, CDR2 YYDKDF (reference sequence). Written as DNA, the CDR3 is TGTGCCACCAGCAGAGATCCAAACTTACGTCGGCTTGGCGACGAGCAGTACTTC. Encoded protein: CATSRDPNLRRLGDEQYF.

The genes are TRBV6-6 and TRBJ2-7; possibly TRBD1 for D (6 bases). Germline V lookup: CDR1 MNHNY, CDR2 SVGAGI (reference sequence). The length of the CDR3 is 14 residues. V gave up 5 bases and J gave up 1 base, with 12 bases separating them. CDR3 residues: CASSPSGQSYEQYF. As DNA, the CDR3 is TGTGCCAGCAGTCCGTCCGGACAGTCCTACGAGCAGTACTTC.

V and J are TRBV6-6 and TRBJ2-7, with 11 bases identical to TRBD1. The CDR3 spans 14 residues. Looked up from germline, CDR1 is MNHNY and CDR2 is SVGAGI (reference sequence). The V gene end was trimmed by 4 bases and the J gene end by 4 bases; junction bases not matched to a gene: 3. CDR3 DNA: TGTGCCAGCAGTTCAGGACAGGGGGCGTACGAGCAGTACTTC. Its protein product is CASSSGQGAYEQYF.

There are many counts of this clone. The chain is built from TRBV2 and TRBJ1-1, with D uncertain. The V gene lost 2 bases and the J gene lost 8 bases, with 6 bases spanning the gap. Germline assignment: CDR1 SNHLY and CDR2 FYNNEI. The CDR3 is 11 amino acids. This chain's CDR3 is CASSEYREAFF. For the CDR3, the DNA is TGTGCCAGCAGTGAATATAGGGAAGCTTTCTTT.

V usage is TRBV5-1 and J usage is TRBJ1-4; D not resolved. CDR1 is SGHRS and CDR2 is YFSETQ in the germline V gene. This CDR3 has 15 amino acids. V shed 5 bases and J shed 4 bases, with 15 bases lying between them. This CDR3 is CASSGTGGGNEKLFF. The CDR3 DNA is TGCGCCAGCAGTGGCACCGGAGGAGGTAATGAAAAACTGTTTTTT.

The rearrangement links TRBV7-9 to TRBJ2-1; D remains ambiguous. Per the germline V gene, CDR1 is SEHNR and CDR2 is FQNEAQ (reference sequence). V lost 1 base and J 4 bases, leaving 11 bases between the germline ends. This CDR3 is 15 amino acids long. The CDR3 coding sequence is TGTGCCAGCAGCTTAGATTCACGGTTTTACAATGAGCAGTTCTTC. It specifies CASSLDSRFYNEQFF. Together with reference TRBV7-9 and TRBJ2-1, the CDR3 gives the full variable domain: DTGVSQNPRHKITKRGQNVTFRCDPISEHNRLYWYRQTLGQGPEFLTYFQNEAQLEKSRLLSDRFSAERPKGSFSTLEIQRTEQGDSAMYLCASSLDSRFYNEQFFGPGTRLTVL.

The J gene is TRBJ2-7, the V gene TRBV27; TRBD2 agrees at 10 bases. Germline V gene sequence: CDR1 MNHEY, CDR2 SMNVEV (reference sequence). The CDR3 extends over 15 amino acids. With V trimmed by 4 bases and J by 0 bases, 3 bases remained unmatched. The chain's CDR3 is CASSWTSGGSYEQYF. CDR3 coding DNA: TGTGCCAGCAGTTGGACTAGCGGAGGCTCCTACGAGCAGTACTTC.

The chain has TRBV30 and TRBJ2-1; TRBD2 might be the D (6 bases). The germline V and J ends were trimmed by 3 bases and 2 bases, with 11 bases remaining between them. Germline V CDR1 and CDR2: GTSNPN, SVGIG (reference sequence). CDR3 length: 14 residues. The CDR3 is CAWRSAGPYNEQFF. CDR3 coding DNA: TGTGCCTGGAGATCCGCGGGACCCTACAATGAGCAGTTCTTC.

This clone has just one count. The gene calls are TRBV5-1 and TRBJ2-7; 7 bases line up with TRBD2. V trimming: 0 bases; J trimming: 2 bases; junction bases outside the gene matches: 8. There are 16 residues in the CDR3. Germline V gives CDR1 SGHRS, CDR2 YFSETQ. The CDR3, as DNA: TGCGCCAGCAGCTTGGGGGTGGGAGGGTTCACCTACGAGCAGTACTTC. Translation: CASSLGVGGFTYEQYF. The variable domain in full, completed from reference TRBV5-1 and TRBJ2-7, reads KAGVTQTPRYLIKTRGQQVTLSCSPISGHRSVSWYQQTPGQGLQFLFEYFSETQRNKGNFPGRFSGRQFSNSRSEMNVSTLELGDSALYLCASSLGVGGFTYEQYFGPGTRLTVT.